A selection of T cell receptor beta chains follows, all from one sample in a study of regulatory T cells in long-lasting Graves disease. TCRdb re-analysed the multiplex PCR reads in MiXCR, keeping a single row per CDR3 protein. The profile shows some 560,000 distinct CDR3 sequences, around 15% of them singletons. The same data also went into a second study, on T cells in Graves' hyperthyroidism and ophthalmopathy.

The sample consisted of peripheral blood mononuclear cells (PBMCs), taken at new diagnosis, from a patient treated with antithyroid drugs. All receptors derive from a woman aged 40-65 years with Graves disease. CDR3s include the opening cysteine and the closing phenylalanine or tryptophan. D genes are given only for firm matches. Clone size is given for some rows only: seen once, a few or many times, or a class if the clone is expanded.

many	TRBV6-1	TRBJ1-2	.	CASSPAWESYGYTF	TGTGCCAGCAGCCCGGCGTGGGAAAGCTATGGCTACACCTTC
many	TRBV28	TRBJ1-6	.	CASSLPNSPLHF	TGTGCCAGCAGCCTTCCAAATTCACCCCTCCACTTT
.	TRBV7-9	TRBJ2-2	TRBD1	CASSFDRVTNTGELFF	TGTGCCAGCAGCTTTGACAGGGTTACGAACACCGGGGAGCTGTTTTTT
many	TRBV30	TRBJ1-2	.	CAEGPRTF	TGTGCCGAGGGACCTCGTACCTTC
.	TRBV11-3	TRBJ2-2	.	CASSPGLGSGQSTGELFF	TGTGCCAGCAGCCCCGGTCTTGGGAGCGGCCAGTCCACCGGGGAGCTGTTCTTT
once	TRBV7-8	TRBJ2-4	TRBD1	CASSPRDRLFFPAYF	TGTGCCAGCAGCCCCCGGGACAGACTATTCTTCCCTGCGTACTTC
many	TRBV11-2	TRBJ2-3	.	CASRPPGSSTDTQYF	TGTGCCAGCCGCCCCCCCGGCAGCAGCACAGATACGCAGTATTTT
.	TRBV6-1	TRBJ1-2	TRBD1	CASRGDRGRGYTF	TGTGCCAGCAGGGGGGACAGGGGTAGGGGCTACACCTTC
.	TRBV12-3/TRBV12-4	TRBJ1-2	.	CASSRGRSGYTF	TGTGCCAGCAGCCGGGGACGGTCGGGCTACACCTTC
many	TRBV20-1	TRBJ1-1	.	CSAPVRITEAFF	TGCAGTGCCCCTGTTAGAATCACTGAAGCTTTCTTT
.	TRBV6-2/TRBV6-3	TRBJ1-3	.	CASSNLRGASGNTIYF	TGTGCCAGCAGTAATCTTCGAGGGGCCTCTGGAAACACCATATATTTT
few	TRBV13	TRBJ1-6	.	CASSLRPRSSYNSPLHF	TGTGCCAGCAGCTTAAGGCCCCGGAGCTCCTATAATTCACCCCTCCACTTT
.	TRBV7-2	TRBJ2-1	.	CASSLEGLREFF	TGTGCCAGCAGCTTAGAGGGACTTCGGGAGTTCTTC
many	TRBV12-3/TRBV12-4	TRBJ2-1	.	CASSSTGFQGQFF	TGTGCCAGCAGTTCTACAGGGTTTCAGGGGCAGTTCTTC
.	TRBV7-6	TRBJ2-2	.	CASSFSEQTGELFF	TGTGCCAGCAGCTTTAGCGAACAAACCGGGGAGCTGTTTTTT
.	TRBV27	TRBJ1-2	TRBD1	CASRPGTDYGYTF	TGTGCCAGCAGGCCTGGGACAGACTATGGCTACACCTTC
few	TRBV11-3	TRBJ2-2	.	CASSRDLSGELFF	TGTGCCAGCAGTCGGGACTTATCTGGGGAGCTGTTTTTT
few	TRBV6-1	TRBJ2-7	.	CASSTTLGGLSYEQYF	TGTGCCAGCAGTACCACCCTAGGGGGTCTCTCCTACGAGCAGTACTTC
many	TRBV7-2	TRBJ2-1	TRBD2	CASSLAGGERRRTFF	TGTGCCAGCAGCTTAGCGGGGGGGGAAAGGCGGAGGACGTTCTTC
few	TRBV10-3	TRBJ2-5	.	CAISNSLASETQYF	TGTGCCATCAGTAACTCACTAGCCTCCGAGACCCAGTACTTC
.	TRBV6-1	TRBJ2-7	.	CASTARGLSGEQYF	TGTGCCAGCACAGCTCGCGGGTTGTCCGGCGAGCAGTACTTC
many	TRBV15	TRBJ2-3	.	CATSSTWVSGDTQYF	TGTGCCACCAGCAGTACCTGGGTTTCCGGGGATACGCAGTATTTT
.	TRBV4-1	TRBJ1-2	.	CASSQGPDGLTGYTF	TGCGCCAGCAGCCAAGGGCCGGACGGGCTAACGGGCTACACCTTC
.	TRBV7-3	TRBJ1-2	TRBD1	CASSEDRAGGYTF	TGTGCCAGCAGCGAAGACAGGGCCGGAGGCTACACCTTC
many	TRBV2	TRBJ2-1	.	CASRAGPGNEQFF	TGTGCCAGCAGAGCCGGACCAGGCAATGAGCAGTTCTTC
many	TRBV5-1	TRBJ2-7	TRBD1	CASSSGTGSYEQYF	TGTGCCAGCAGCTCCGGGACAGGGTCCTACGAGCAGTACTTC
many	TRBV5-1	TRBJ2-1	.	CASSTSGTEYNEQFF	TGCGCCAGCAGCACTTCCGGGACCGAGTACAATGAGCAGTTCTTC